Shown below are 22 T cell receptor beta chains from a single sample sequenced in a study of blood T cell repertoires in COVID-19. Only in-frame clones appear in the TCRdb table, and some are missing; sequencing was by immunoSEQ multiplex PCR. The repertoire holds tens of thousands of clones, with about 88% as singletons. The source material was peripheral blood. The receptor set was obtained from a woman aged 50 to 60 with active COVID-19.

This sequence joins TRBV10-1 and TRBJ2-3, with TRBD2 matching over 8 bases. Germline lookup yields CDR1 WNHNN and CDR2 SYGVQD (reference sequence). With 0 bases clipped from V and 5 bases from J, the junction kept 7 bases outside the gene matches. There are 16 residues in the CDR3. The CDR3 DNA reads as TGCGCCAGCAGTGAGTCCCGGACTAGCAAGGGAGATACGCAGTATTTT. It yields the protein CASSESRTSKGDTQYF.

This clone showed up just once. The chain's CDR3 is CASTQDRGIPGANVLTF. CDR3 sequence (DNA): TGTGCCAGCACCCAGGACAGGGGAATTCCTGGGGCCAACGTCCTGACTTTC. The chain is built from TRBV5-4 and TRBJ2-6, with TRBD1 matching 9 bases. This CDR3 has 17 amino acids. J lost 2 bases, V lost 6 bases, and 9 bases had no gene match. The germline CDR1 and CDR2 sequences are SGHNT and YYREEE (reference sequence).

The rearrangement joins TRBV5-1 to TRBJ2-1; 9 bases map to TRBD1. This CDR3 region has 15 residues. V lost 3 bases and J lost 9; bases outside the gene matches: 10. Germline V CDR1 and CDR2: SGHRS, YFSETQ. CDR3 region: CASSSSGTGLGEQFF. CDR3 DNA: TGCGCCAGCAGCTCGTCCGGGACAGGGTTGGGTGAGCAGTTCTTC.

This clone has just a few counts. CDR3 amino acids: CASTLGQTGSTEAFF. The CDR3 coding sequence is TGTGCCAGCACCCTAGGCCAAACAGGGTCCACTGAAGCTTTCTTT. The gene calls are TRBV7-9 and TRBJ1-1, with D perhaps TRBD1 (6 bases). The V end was cut by 7 bases, the J end by 4 bases, with 19 bases between. The CDR3 covers 15 residues. Germline V gene data show CDR1 as SEHNR and CDR2 as FQNEAQ (reference sequence).

The chain uses TRBV6-5 and TRBJ2-5, with 8 bases that match TRBD1. The CDR3 contains 13 residues. The V gene's germline CDR1 is MNHEY and CDR2 SVGAGI. V lost 5 bases to trimming and J lost 4 bases; unmatched junction nucleotides: 3. The CDR3 DNA sequence: TGTGCCAGCAGTAAGGACAGGGCAGAGACCCAGTACTTC. Translating gives CASSKDRAETQYF.

The chain couples TRBV24-1 to TRBJ2-5, with 9 bases identical to TRBD2. CDR3 length: 18 residues. Unmatched junction bases numbered 16, after V lost 4 bases and J lost 5 bases. Per germline, CDR1 KGHDR and CDR2 SFDVKD. The CDR3 loop is CATSDPLGAGGPWETQYF. The CDR3 bases are TGTGCCACCAGTGACCCCCTAGGGGCGGGGGGGCCGTGGGAGACCCAGTACTTC.

The chain employs TRBV5-4 and TRBJ1-2; a weak D match, TRBD1 (6 bases). Germline CDR1 and CDR2: SGHNT and YYREEE (reference sequence). There are 15 residues in the CDR3. Trimming took 7 bases from V and 0 from J, leaving 16 bases between them. The CDR3 DNA reads as TGTGCCAGCGGAACATCAGGGGAGTCTAACTATGGCTACACCTTC. Translating gives CASGTSGESNYGYTF.

The V and J genes are TRBV11-2 and TRBJ2-7; maybe TRBD1 (7 bases). This CDR3 is built from 16 residues. The ends were cut back, 0 bases at V and 6 bases at J, with 18 bases in the middle. CDR1 is SGHAT and CDR2 is FQNNGV in the germline V gene. CDR3 protein: CASSLDPPGGKGEQYF. The CDR3 region has the DNA TGTGCCAGCAGCTTAGACCCCCCAGGGGGGAAGGGCGAGCAGTACTTC.

The chain couples TRBV19 to TRBJ1-5; the D is unclear. Trimming left V 5 bases short and J 11 bases short, with 16 bases between. The germline V gene encodes CDR1 LNHDA and CDR2 SQIVND (reference sequence). There are 13 residues in the CDR3. CDR3 DNA: TGTGCCAGTAGTCTCCCCGAGGAGAGGGCCCAGCATTTT. Protein sequence: CASSLPEERAQHF.

This clone was counted a single time. This chain connects TRBV2 to TRBJ2-1; TRBD1 matches at 12 bases. Germline CDR1 reads SNHLY; CDR2 reads FYNNEI. J lost 6 bases, V lost 6 bases, and 6 bases had no gene match. There are 15 residues in the CDR3. CDR3 in amino acids: CASRAGTGGLNEQFF. The CDR3 region has the DNA TGTGCCAGCAGGGCCGGGACAGGGGGCCTCAATGAGCAGTTCTTC.

The J gene is TRBJ2-5, the V gene TRBV30; 16 bases are shared with TRBD2. J lost 9 bases, V lost 0 bases, and 10 bases had no gene match. This CDR3 contains 17 residues. Per germline, CDR1 GTSNPN and CDR2 SVGIG (reference sequence). CDR3: CAWSVGTSGRALGPQYF. CDR3 coding DNA: TGTGCCTGGAGTGTAGGGACTAGCGGGAGGGCCCTGGGGCCCCAGTACTTC.

The V and J genes are TRBV27 and TRBJ2-6; D unclear. The V end was cut by 7 bases, the J end by 3 bases, with 10 bases between. This CDR3 is built from 14 residues. Germline-derived CDR1 and CDR2 are MNHEY and SMNVEV (reference sequence). The CDR3 DNA follows: TGTGCCAGCACCAACCTAGGTGGGGCCAACGTCCTGACTTTC. It encodes CASTNLGGANVLTF.

V gene TRBV11-1 combines with J gene TRBJ2-7; 8 bases are a match to TRBD1. Germline loops: CDR1 SGHAT, CDR2 FQDESV (reference sequence). The ends lost 2 bases at V and 2 bases at J; junction bases unmatched: 8. This CDR3 has 16 amino acids. The CDR3 coding sequence is TGTGCCAGCAGCTTACTTCGGTCAGGGGGCCCCTACGAGCAGTACTTC. Its protein is CASSLLRSGGPYEQYF. Combining the CDR3 with reference TRBV11-1 and TRBJ2-7 gives the whole variable domain EAEVAQSPRYKITEKSQAVAFWCDPISGHATLYWYRQILGQGPELLVQFQDESVVDDSQLPKDRFSAERLKGVDSTLKIQPAELGDSAMYLCASSLLRSGGPYEQYFGPGTRLTVT.

This rearrangement joins TRBV10-3 to TRBJ1-1; D possibly corresponds to TRBD1 (6 bases). The CDR3 is made up of 13 amino acids. V was trimmed by 10 bases and J by 4 bases, leaving 16 bases between them. In germline, CDR1 is ENHRY, CDR2 SYGVKD. The CDR3 protein is CATATTGGTEAFF. CDR3 bases: TGTGCCACCGCGACGACAGGTGGCACTGAAGCTTTCTTT.

The rearrangement uses TRBV2 and TRBJ2-7, with 9 bases matching TRBD2. CDR3 length equals 16 residues. From germline, CDR1 is SNHLY and CDR2 FYNNEI. V shed 2 bases and J 5 bases; nucleotides not matched to a gene: 10. The CDR3 nucleotides read TGTGCCAGCAGTGAACTCTCGCTAGCGGGAATCGACGAGCAGTACTTC. This gives the protein CASSELSLAGIDEQYF.

The V and J genes are TRBV19 and TRBJ2-5; no clear D gene. The CDR3 runs to 12 residues. Looked up from germline, CDR1 is LNHDA and CDR2 is SQIVND (reference sequence). Trimming pared 5 bases from V and 4 bases from J, leaving 8 bases between. CDR3 residues: CASSAQRETQYF. The CDR3 region has the DNA TGTGCCAGTAGTGCCCAGCGAGAGACCCAGTACTTC.

The rearrangement uses TRBV5-8 and TRBJ2-4; D is ambiguous. Deletions cut 2 bases from V and 4 bases from J, with 4 bases between. Germline V CDR1 and CDR2: SGHTS, YDEGEE. CDR3 size: 12 residues. The CDR3 region has the DNA TGTGCCAGCAGCTTCAGAAAAAACATTCAGTACTTC. Its protein product is CASSFRKNIQYF. Full variable domain (rest looked up from reference TRBV5-8 and TRBJ2-4): EAGVTQSPTHLIKTRGQQATLRCSPISGHTSVYWYQQALGLGLQFLLWYDEGEERNRGNFPPRFSGRQFPNYSSELNVNALELEDSALYLCASSFRKNIQYFGAGTRLSVL.

This clone was seen only once. The chain uses TRBV28 and TRBJ1-3; D remains ambiguous. The CDR3 extends over 13 amino acids. From germline, CDR1 is MDHEN and CDR2 SYDVKM. Trimming shortened V by 4 bases and J by 4 bases, and 8 bases separated the two germline ends. The CDR3 sequence is CASSSQLGNTIYF. The DNA of the CDR3 is TGTGCCAGCAGTTCCCAACTCGGAAACACCATATATTTT.

The chain employs TRBV6-2 or TRBV6-3 and TRBJ2-1; 10 nucleotides match TRBD1. V gave up 6 bases and J gave up 7 bases; unmatched junction bases: 9. This CDR3 spans 15 amino acids. Germline CDR1 and CDR2: MNHEY and SVGEGT. CDR3 sequence: CASSQTKGQGNEQFF. The CDR3 nucleotides are TGTGCCAGCAGCCAGACGAAGGGACAGGGGAATGAGCAGTTCTTC.

In its sample, this clone was seen once. The rearrangement links TRBV30 to TRBJ2-2; 7 bases are shared with TRBD1. Germline V gives CDR1 GTSNPN, CDR2 SVGIG (reference sequence). This CDR3 spans 15 amino acids. Trimming cost V 4 bases and J 3 bases; bases outside gene matches: 8. The CDR3 loop reads CAWNFGQAYTGELFF. The CDR3 DNA is TGTGCCTGGAACTTTGGACAGGCTTACACCGGGGAGCTGTTTTTT.

In this sample, this clone turned up once. The genes are TRBV10-1 and TRBJ2-3; the match to TRBD2 covers 9 bases. V was clipped by 6 bases and J by 5 bases; unmatched bases: 3. The CDR3 has 13 residues. Per germline, CDR1 WNHNN and CDR2 SYGVQD (reference sequence). The CDR3 region is CASSLAGVDTQYF. The CDR3 DNA reads TGCGCCAGCAGCTTAGCGGGAGTAGATACGCAGTATTTT.

V gene TRBV5-1 combines with J gene TRBJ1-6; D possibly corresponds to TRBD1 (5 bases). The CDR3 is 18 residues long. Germline CDR1 reads SGHRS; CDR2 reads YFSETQ. V shed 2 bases and J shed 3 bases, with 18 bases lying between them. The DNA for the CDR3 is TGCGCCAGCAGCTTCACGTTTCGTTCAGGGATCTATAATTCACCCCTCCACTTT. It specifies CASSFTFRSGIYNSPLHF.